The 6 T cell receptor beta chains below were found in one sample sequenced in a study of blood T cell repertoires in COVID-19. Produced via immunoSEQ multiplex PCR; TCRdb's table is partial and in-frame only. The table lists about 180,000 clones, roughly 88% of them singletons. Sequenced: peripheral blood. Receptor source: a man between 60 and 75 years old with acute or convalescent COVID-19.

The chain has TRBV12-1 and TRBJ1-5. TRBV12-1 is annotated as a pseudogene. This CDR3 is built from 17 residues. The CDR3 protein is CASSFERTKLGNQPQHF. CDR3 in DNA: TGTGCCAGCAGCTTTGAGCGCACAAAGCTGGGCAATCAGCCCCAGCATTTT.

This clone was seen a handful of times. The CDR3 nucleotides are TGTGCCAGCTCACCCTTACGGTCGGTGGCAGGGGGAAATGAGCAGTTCTTC. Translation: CASSPLRSVAGGNEQFF. The J gene is TRBJ2-1, the V gene TRBV18; 7 positions agree with TRBD1. There are 17 residues in the CDR3. Germline V lookup: CDR1 KGHSH, CDR2 LQKENI. The V and J ends lost 3 bases and 7 bases, in that order; junction bases with no gene match: 15.

This sequence joins TRBV5-6 and TRBJ2-7; 8 bases agree with TRBD1. There are 16 residues in the CDR3. Germline CDR1 is SGHDT and CDR2 is YYEEEE. The junction had 12 bases not matched to a gene; V was cut back by 1 base and J by 6 bases. CDR3 sequence: CASSLKTGAHSVEQYF. Here the CDR3 DNA reads TGTGCCAGCAGCTTGAAGACAGGGGCCCACTCGGTCGAGCAGTACTTC.

This clone was seen a few times. The CDR3 coding sequence is TGTGCCAGCAGCCCGCTGACAGGGAACTATGGCTACACCTTC. It encodes CASSPLTGNYGYTF. This chain links TRBV5-4 with TRBJ1-2, with 7 bases lining up with TRBD1. Germline CDR1 and CDR2: SGHNT and YYREEE (reference sequence). The CDR3 loop spans 14 amino acids. V gave up 4 bases and J gave up 2 bases; unmatched junction bases: 5.

This chain uses TRBV30 with TRBJ2-1, with 8 bases matching TRBD2. Unmatched junction bases numbered 10, after V lost 2 bases and J lost 7 bases. The germline CDR1 and CDR2 sequences are GTSNPN and SVGIG (reference sequence). The CDR3 extends over 15 amino acids. CDR3 region: CAWSRGGRPGNEQFF. The CDR3 nucleotides read TGTGCCTGGAGTAGAGGCGGGAGGCCTGGGAATGAGCAGTTCTTC. Complete variable domain (other parts from reference TRBV30 and TRBJ2-1): SQTIHQWPATLVQPVGSPLSLECTVEGTSNPNLYWYRQAAGRGLQLLFYSVGIGQISSEVPQNLSASRPQDRQFILSSKKLLLSDSGFYLCAWSRGGRPGNEQFFGPGTRLTVL.

The rearrangement links TRBV2 to TRBJ1-2, with 7 bases fitting TRBD1. CDR3 length equals 15 residues. Trimming removed 0 bases from V and 4 bases from J; junction bases left unmatched: 5. The germline V gene encodes CDR1 SNHLY and CDR2 FYNNEI. The CDR3 DNA reads as TGTGCCAGCAGTGAAGCGGGCAGGGGGACCTATGGCTACACCTTC. Protein product: CASSEAGRGTYGYTF.